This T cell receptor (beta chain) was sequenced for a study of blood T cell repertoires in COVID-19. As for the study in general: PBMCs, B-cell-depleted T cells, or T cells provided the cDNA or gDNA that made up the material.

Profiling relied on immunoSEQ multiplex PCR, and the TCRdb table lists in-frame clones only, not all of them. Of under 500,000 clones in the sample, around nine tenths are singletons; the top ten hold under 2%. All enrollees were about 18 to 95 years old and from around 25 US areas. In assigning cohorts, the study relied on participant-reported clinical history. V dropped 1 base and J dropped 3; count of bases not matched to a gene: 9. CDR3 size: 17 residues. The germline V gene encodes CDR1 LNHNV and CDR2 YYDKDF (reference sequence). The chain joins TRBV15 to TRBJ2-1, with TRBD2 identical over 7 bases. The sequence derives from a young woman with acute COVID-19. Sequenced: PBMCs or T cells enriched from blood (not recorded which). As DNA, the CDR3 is TGTGCCACCAGCAGAGGATCTGGACTAGAAGTCTACAATGAGCAGTTCTTC. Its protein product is CATSRGSGLEVYNEQFF.